The 31 T cell receptor beta chains below come from one sample, sequenced in a study of vaccination and CD4 T cells after COVID-19. This sample's treatment: approximately 10-day PBMC culture with coronavirus spike peptide pools or control peptides (ViraFEST assay). Oncomine TCR Beta short-read sequencing was applied to DNA from cultured CD4+ T cells. TCRdb redid the calling of the PCR reads with MiXCR, one entry per CDR3 protein. Of 15,000 to 20,000 distinct CDR3 sequences listed, under 45% are singletons. These receptors have no identified antigens. Sample: CD4+ T cells from blood, cultured in vitro, taken before SARS-CoV-2 vaccination. These TCRs come from a human donor who had recovered from COVID-19.

The gene calls are TRBV6-1 and TRBJ1-1, with D uncertain. The CDR3 loop spans 13 amino acids. Germline CDR1 MNHNS, CDR2 SASEGT. V was trimmed by 6 bases and J by 7 bases, leaving 15 bases between them. In DNA form, the CDR3 reads TGTGCCAGCAGCACCTACCGGGAAAGTGAAGCTTTCTTT. This translates into CASSTYRESEAFF.

This clonotype was picked up a small number of times. The chain links TRBV6-5 to TRBJ1-5, with D possibly being TRBD1 (6 bases). Germline lookup yields CDR1 MNHEY and CDR2 SVGAGI. The CDR3 covers 16 residues. V dropped 4 bases and J dropped 2 bases, with 15 bases sitting between them. CDR3 sequence reads: CASSSKQGRGNQPQHF. CDR3 nucleotides: TGTGCCAGCAGTTCGAAACAGGGTAGGGGCAATCAGCCCCAGCATTTT.

The chain has TRBV7-2 and TRBJ2-3; the D is unclear. Germline assignment: CDR1 SGHTA and CDR2 FQGNSA. The V end was cut by 6 bases, the J end by 2 bases, with 3 bases between. The CDR3 consists of 11 residues. The CDR3 DNA is TGTGCCAGCAGACTCACAGATACGCAGTATTTT. Translation gives CASRLTDTQYF.

This chain joins TRBV7-2 and TRBJ1-2; a weak D match, TRBD1 (5 bases). V lost 3 bases and J lost 8, with 10 bases in between. Germline V lookup: CDR1 SGHTA, CDR2 FQGNSA. The CDR3 contains 12 residues. CDR3 coding DNA: TGTGCCAGCAGCTTCAGGGATGGCGGCTACACCTTC. Encoded protein: CASSFRDGGYTF.

This clonotype was found a few times. The chain carries TRBV24-1 and TRBJ2-5; 9 bases align to TRBD1. CDR1 is KGHDR, CDR2 SFDVKD, per germline. The CDR3 has 16 residues. J gave up 4 bases and V 4 bases, and 9 bases lay outside the gene matches. The CDR3 protein is CATSDSRQGVRETQYF. CDR3 bases: TGTGCCACCAGTGACAGCAGACAGGGGGTACGAGAGACCCAGTACTTC.

This clonotype was counted only a few times. The rearrangement joins TRBV6-2 or TRBV6-3 to TRBJ1-5; D is ambiguous. CDR1 is MNHEY, CDR2 SVGEGT, per germline. The germline V and J ends were trimmed by 6 bases and 5 bases, with 8 bases remaining between them. The CDR3 runs 12 residues. The CDR3 reads CASSPADQPQHF. CDR3 nucleotide sequence: TGTGCCAGCAGCCCGGCCGATCAGCCCCAGCATTTT.

This clonotype was detected only a few times. The J gene is TRBJ1-5, the V gene TRBV6-1; the match to TRBD1 covers 8 bases. CDR3 size: 16 residues. Germline trimming cut 6 bases from V and 4 bases from J; bases unmatched to any gene: 11. Germline V CDR1 and CDR2: MNHNS, SASEGT. For the CDR3, the DNA is TGTGCCAGCAGCCCCATGGACAGGGCTATTAATCAGCCCCAGCATTTT. It is translated as CASSPMDRAINQPQHF.

This clonotype was observed a few times. The chain couples TRBV6-1 to TRBJ2-1; the match to TRBD2 covers 11 bases. Germline loops: CDR1 MNHNS, CDR2 SASEGT. V gave up 7 bases and J gave up 4 bases; unmatched junction bases: 6. CDR3 size: 15 residues. Here the CDR3 reads CASTVTSGAYNEQFF. CDR3 sequence (DNA): TGTGCCAGCACCGTGACTAGCGGGGCTTACAATGAGCAGTTCTTC.

This chain connects TRBV7-9 to TRBJ2-1; 13 bases line up with TRBD2. The CDR3 loop spans 15 amino acids. Germline loops: CDR1 SEHNR, CDR2 FQNEAQ (reference sequence). Trimming removed 5 bases from V and 10 bases from J; junction bases left unmatched: 8. The DNA for the CDR3 is TGTGCCAGCAGCCGGGGGGGACTAGCGGGACGGGAGCAGTTCTTC. Its translation is CASSRGGLAGREQFF.

The rearrangement links TRBV20-1 to TRBJ2-1; the match to TRBD1 covers 8 bases. The CDR3 contains 16 residues. With 3 bases clipped from V and 0 bases from J, the junction kept 7 bases outside the gene matches. Germline loops: CDR1 DFQATT, CDR2 SNEGSKA (reference sequence). CDR3 residues: CSASPPGGLSYNEQFF. For the CDR3, the DNA is TGCAGTGCTAGCCCACCAGGGGGCCTCTCCTACAATGAGCAGTTCTTC.

This clonotype was observed a few times. The chain joins TRBV6-1 to TRBJ1-5; D uncertain. CDR1 is MNHNS, CDR2 SASEGT, per germline. The length of the CDR3 is 11 residues. The V and J ends lost 6 bases and 7 bases respectively, with 7 bases between them. As DNA, the CDR3 is TGTGCCAGCAGCCTGGACCAGCCCCAGCATTTT. Translation gives CASSLDQPQHF.

CDR3 DNA sequence: TGTGCCAGCAGGGACAGGGGCCAAAATTCACCCCTCCACTTT. It encodes CASRDRGQNSPLHF. J is TRBJ1-6 and V is TRBV6-1, with 9 bases fitting TRBD1. There are 14 residues in the CDR3. CDR1 and CDR2 (germline): MNHNS, SASEGT. Germline trimming cut 6 bases from V and 7 bases from J; bases unmatched to any gene: 4.

The table lists this clonotype with a few counts. The rearrangement joins TRBV20-1 to TRBJ1-2; D perhaps matches TRBD1 (5 bases). The germline V and J ends were trimmed by 3 bases and 5 bases, with 16 bases remaining between them. There are 14 residues in the CDR3. CDR1 and CDR2 from the germline V gene are DFQATT and SNEGSKA (reference sequence). The CDR3 here is CSARPEGRKYGYTF. CDR3 in DNA: TGCAGTGCTAGGCCAGAGGGACGGAAATATGGCTACACCTTC.

V gene TRBV12-3 or TRBV12-4 combines with J gene TRBJ2-2; 9 bases map to TRBD1. CDR3 size: 16 residues. J lost 7 bases, V lost 3 bases, and 9 bases had no gene match. The DNA of the CDR3 is TGTGCCAGCAGTTTCTTAGTCACAGGGGGCTTCGGGGAGCTGTTTTTT. It is translated as CASSFLVTGGFGELFF.

In DNA, the CDR3 is TGTGCCAGCAGTATCACCGGGACCACGAGCACAGATACGCAGTATTTT. This sequence encodes CASSITGTTSTDTQYF. The rearrangement uses TRBV27 and TRBJ2-3; D could derive from TRBD1 or TRBD2 (5 bases each). The V gene lost 5 bases and the J gene lost 0 bases, with 15 bases spanning the gap. Germline CDR1 MNHEY, CDR2 SMNVEV (reference sequence). This CDR3 comprises 16 residues.

The V call is TRBV6-1, the J call TRBJ1-1; possible D gene TRBD1, 5 bases. The CDR3 has 12 amino acids. Trimming cost V 0 bases and J 10 bases, with 9 bases left between them. CDR1 MNHNS and CDR2 SASEGT come from the germline V gene. The CDR3 loop reads CASSEARGTAFF. The CDR3 coding sequence is TGTGCCAGCAGTGAAGCGAGAGGGACAGCTTTCTTT.

This clonotype was counted a few times. The chain has TRBV7-3 and TRBJ2-5; TRBD2 agrees at 8 bases. Germline CDR1 and CDR2: SGHTA and FQGTGA. The CDR3 contains 15 residues. The ends lost 1 base at V and 4 bases at J; junction bases unmatched: 5. CDR3 residues: CASSLMGLAGETQYF. The DNA of the CDR3 is TGTGCCAGCAGCTTAATGGGTCTAGCGGGAGAGACCCAGTACTTC.

V gene TRBV27 combines with J gene TRBJ2-5; no definite D call. The CDR3 loop spans 13 amino acids. Per the germline V gene, CDR1 is MNHEY and CDR2 is SMNVEV (reference sequence). V gave up 5 bases and J gave up 5 bases, with 12 bases separating them. The CDR3 loop reads CASSQSRWETQYF. CDR3 sequence (DNA): TGTGCCAGCAGTCAAAGTAGGTGGGAGACCCAGTACTTC.

This clonotype was counted a few times. The gene calls are TRBV7-2 and TRBJ1-6, with a tentative D call TRBD1 (5 bases). V was pared by 0 bases and J by 10 bases, with 19 bases between. The CDR3 consists of 17 residues. Germline assignment: CDR1 SGHTA and CDR2 FQGNSA. The CDR3 region is CASSLAQGYSHQSPLHF. Here the CDR3 DNA reads TGTGCCAGCAGCTTAGCGCAGGGTTATTCCCATCAATCACCCCTCCACTTT.

This clonotype was picked up a small number of times. The V and J genes are TRBV7-9 and TRBJ1-1, with a tentative D call TRBD1 (6 bases). CDR1 and CDR2 from the germline V gene are SEHNR and FQNEAQ (reference sequence). CDR3 length equals 11 residues. V was shortened by 6 bases and J by 11 bases, with 13 bases between the two germline ends. The CDR3 protein is CASRERGEAFF. CDR3 sequence (DNA): TGTGCCAGCAGGGAGAGGGGGGAGGCTTTCTTT. The full variable domain, with the rest looked up from reference TRBV7-9 and TRBJ1-1, is DTGVSQNPRHKITKRGQNVTFRCDPISEHNRLYWYRQTLGQGPEFLTYFQNEAQLEKSRLLSDRFSAERPKGSFSTLEIQRTEQGDSAMYLCASRERGEAFFGQGTRLTVV.

This chain joins TRBV2 and TRBJ2-7, with D possibly matching TRBD1 (9 bases). V was cut by 8 bases and J by 0 bases, with 17 bases left in between. This CDR3 is 15 amino acids long. The germline V gene encodes CDR1 SNHLY and CDR2 FYNNEI. CDR3 nucleotides: TGTGCCAGCCGGGGGGGACAGGGAGTCTCCTACGAGCAGTACTTC. This encodes CASRGGQGVSYEQYF.

The gene calls are TRBV28 and TRBJ1-5; D remains ambiguous. Germline values: CDR1 MDHEN, CDR2 SYDVKM. V shed 6 bases and J shed 11 bases, with 17 bases lying between them. This CDR3 is built from 13 residues. CDR3 loop: CASSYVRNSAQHF. The DNA of the CDR3 is TGTGCCAGCAGCTACGTCAGAAATTCAGCCCAGCATTTT.

This clonotype has more than one count but fewer than ten. The chain employs TRBV20-1 and TRBJ2-7; TRBD2 matches at 9 bases. Germline CDR1 is DFQATT and CDR2 is SNEGSKA (reference sequence). The trim removed 4 bases at V and 7 bases at J, leaving 14 bases unmatched. This CDR3 has 15 amino acids. The CDR3 coding sequence is TGCAGTGCTAAGCCCCGACTAGCGGTACAGTGGGAGCAGTACTTC. Translation: CSAKPRLAVQWEQYF.

The rearrangement joins TRBV7-2 to TRBJ1-2; D unresolved. CDR3 length: 15 amino acids. CDR1 and CDR2 (germline): SGHTA, FQGNSA. V was clipped by 1 base and J by 1 base, with 10 bases between them. As DNA, the CDR3 is TGTGCCAGCAGCTTAGAAAGTACCCTTAACTATGGCTACACCTTC. It codes for CASSLESTLNYGYTF.

This clonotype was observed once. J is TRBJ2-1 and V is TRBV20-1, with 11 bases lining up with TRBD2. V dropped 5 bases and J dropped 7; count of bases not matched to a gene: 4. There are 13 residues in the CDR3. CDR1 and CDR2 (germline): DFQATT, SNEGSKA (reference sequence). This CDR3 reads CSAETSGNNEQFF. CDR3 nucleotides: TGCAGTGCTGAGACTAGCGGGAATAATGAGCAGTTCTTC.

There are a few counts of this clonotype. V and J are TRBV20-1 and TRBJ2-3; D is undetermined. The CDR3 sequence is 13 residues long. Trimming pared 0 bases from V and 1 base from J, leaving 5 bases between. Germline values: CDR1 DFQATT, CDR2 SNEGSKA (reference sequence). As DNA, the CDR3 is TGCAGTGCTAGAGAGGCCGGCACAGATACGCAGTATTTT. Amino acids: CSAREAGTDTQYF.

This clonotype appeared once. The chain links TRBV13 to TRBJ1-1; TRBD1 matches at 11 bases. The V gene's germline CDR1 is PRHDT and CDR2 FYEKMQ (reference sequence). This CDR3 comprises 16 residues. After removal of 4 bases from V and 4 bases from J, the junction contained 8 bases not matched to a gene. CDR3 amino acids: CASSSDRGREGTEAFF. In DNA, the CDR3 is TGTGCCAGCAGCTCGGACAGGGGGCGCGAGGGCACTGAAGCTTTCTTT.

The CDR3 DNA is TGTGCCAGCAGTGAAACTAGCCGCCGCTACGAGCAGTACTTC. Translated, it gives CASSETSRRYEQYF. The chain links TRBV6-1 to TRBJ2-7; perhaps TRBD2 as D (6 bases). Germline V lookup: CDR1 MNHNS, CDR2 SASEGT. The CDR3 is 14 residues long. Trimming pared 2 bases from V and 3 bases from J, leaving 11 bases between.

Only a few counts were recorded for this clonotype. The gene calls are TRBV24-1 and TRBJ1-4, with no clear D. Germline values: CDR1 KGHDR, CDR2 SFDVKD. There are 13 residues in the CDR3. V shed 9 bases and J shed 8 bases, with 15 bases lying between them. The CDR3 DNA sequence: TGTGCCACCGGTTCGGGGTTGGGAGAAAAACTGTTTTTT. Translated, it gives CATGSGLGEKLFF.

This chain uses TRBV5-4 with TRBJ2-1; 10 positions match TRBD1. Trimming cost V 4 bases and J 4 bases; bases outside gene matches: 5. Germline V CDR1 and CDR2: SGHNT, YYREEE (reference sequence). The CDR3 has 15 residues. For the CDR3, the DNA is TGTGCCAGCAGCCCGGCGGGACAGGGGTACAATGAGCAGTTCTTC. It translates to CASSPAGQGYNEQFF.

The rearrangement links TRBV7-2 to TRBJ2-7; the D is unclear. Deletions cut 7 bases from V and 2 bases from J, with 18 bases between. This CDR3 contains 15 residues. Germline V gene sequence: CDR1 SGHTA, CDR2 FQGNSA. The DNA of the CDR3 is TGTGCCAGCACCCTTGGCAAGCGAGTGACCTACGAGCAGTACTTC. Amino acids: CASTLGKRVTYEQYF.